A single T cell receptor (beta chain) is shown here with its context. The antigen remains undetermined. The data derive from a study of cytomegalovirus exposure and HLA in healthy donors. Study findings and constraints: Later analysis demonstrated an association between a missense DCLRE1C variant and TCR beta V- and J-gene trimming. Reports showed the classifier diagnosing cytomegalovirus status with high specificity and sensitivity.

In the PCR, 60 Vbeta and 13 Jbeta primers were used. Using immunoSEQ multiplex PCR, the repertoire was profiled, and TCRdb retains in-frame clones only, with some absent. The table includes fewer than 200,000 clones, around 68% detected once. The sequenced material came from PBMCs. This sequence was found in a middle-aged man in good health and CMV-seronegative.

The CDR3 here is CASSPRDITVGGYTF. DNA for the CDR3: TGCGCCAGCAGCCCCCGGGACATTACTGTTGGTGGCTACACCTTC. This chain connects TRBV4-1 to TRBJ1-2, with D perhaps TRBD1 (6 bases). V lost 4 bases to trimming and J lost 7 bases, with 19 bases between them. There are 15 residues in the CDR3. Germline CDR1 and CDR2: MGHRA and YSYEKL.